This T cell receptor beta chain was sequenced during a study of human T cells and chemical hapten exposure. Study details: Patients received weekly diphenylcyclopropenone doses to the scalp throughout the roughly 24-week study. Yields of TCR per sample differed, chiefly owing to small differences in pooled library volume. General observations from the study: Healthy people's immune response may differ from that of the donors, who had alopecia.

Sample time point: patch test 1, 2 weeks after DPC sensitization. Sample treatment: therapeutic diphenylcyclopropenone sensitization with weekly scalp DPC. The CDR3 spans 13 residues. The V segment lost 8 bases and the J segment 3 bases; nucleotides outside the gene matches: 6. CDR1 is MDHEN, CDR2 SYDVKM, per germline. TCRdb independently ran MiXCR on the RACE reads; one entry per CDR3 protein. The sample has 150,000 to 200,000 distinct CDR3 sequences; approximately 14% are singletons. There are a few counts of this clonotype. The target antigen is unknown. Sequenced here: whole blood, sampled in connection with sensitization to the hapten diphenylcyclopropenone (DPC). The chain uses TRBV28 and TRBJ1-2; 7 bases align to TRBD1. The clonotype was recovered from a woman between 25 and 40 years old with alopecia areata. Some clones in this sample may be carry-over from other donors' samples. The CDR3 here is CASGDRDHYGYTF. The CDR3 region has the DNA TGTGCCAGCGGCGACAGGGACCACTATGGCTACACCTTC.